This entry is about one T cell receptor (beta chain). Germline lookup yields CDR1 SGHVS and CDR2 FQNEAQ. With 5 bases removed from V and 4 bases from J, the gap between germline ends came to 18 bases. This CDR3 contains 15 residues. The data stem from a study of ipilimumab plus nivolumab after autologous stem cell transplantation. The protocol was immunoSEQ multiplex PCR, while the TCRdb copy is restricted to in-frame clones and leaves out a portion. The data show tens of thousands of clones, around 74% seen once. Sequenced here: PBMCs, sampled in a trial of ipilimumab plus nivolumab as post-transplant consolidation. V usage is TRBV7-8 and J usage is TRBJ2-7; the D gene is possibly TRBD2 (6 bases). This sequence was found in a male donor with diffuse large B-cell lymphoma. CDR3 residues: CASSRIVGGTYEQYF. CDR3 sequence (DNA): TGTGCCAGCAGCCGCATTGTTGGAGGGACTTACGAGCAGTACTTC.